These T cell receptor beta chains were read from a single sample in a study of follicular helper T cells after annual influenza vaccination. The protocol was immunoSEQ multiplex PCR, while the TCRdb copy is restricted to in-frame clones and leaves out a portion. The sample consists of roughly 9,900 clones, roughly 84% of them appearing once. Material: CXCR5- memory CD4+ T cells sorted from blood, obtained 7 days after influenza vaccination. The origin of the receptors is an adult who received the influenza vaccine. Each CDR3 is given with its conserved first and last residue. Fields, in order: V gene, J gene, D gene, clone size, CDR3 protein, CDR3 DNA. A D gene is named only where the DNA matches it firmly. Not all rows give a size; the values are once, few, many and, for expanded clones, a class.

>TRBV30|TRBJ1-4|NA|NA
CAWSVLREKLFF
TGTGCCTGGAGTGTACTCAGGGAAAAACTGTTTTTT
>TRBV18|TRBJ2-7|TRBD2|NA
CASSPGLAEAYEQYF
TGTGCCAGCTCACCAGGACTAGCGGAGGCCTACGAGCAGTACTTC
>TRBV12-2|TRBJ2-1|NA|NA
CASRLAQGAGGLDEQFF
TGTGCAAGTCGCTTAGCGCAAGGAGCGGGAGGCCTCGATGAGCAGTTCTTC
>TRBV7-2|TRBJ2-5|NA|once
CASSLGVGAGLGETQYF
TGTGCCAGCAGCTTAGGGGTCGGCGCGGGGCTGGGAGAGACCCAGTACTTC
>TRBV4-3|TRBJ2-7|NA|NA
CASSQDYGRGYHEQYF
TGCGCCAGCAGCCAAGATTACGGCAGGGGCTACCACGAGCAGTACTTC
>TRBV14|TRBJ2-1|TRBD2|NA
CASSQESLLAGKVEQFF
TGTGCCAGCAGCCAAGAGAGCTTACTAGCGGGAAAGGTTGAGCAGTTCTTC
>TRBV4-3|TRBJ1-4|NA|NA
CASSQEGSNEKLFF
TGCGCCAGCAGCCAAGAGGGCAGTAATGAAAAACTGTTTTTT
>TRBV15|TRBJ2-3|TRBD2|NA
CATSRDLLAGVTDTQYF
TGTGCCACCAGCAGAGATCTCTTAGCGGGGGTCACAGATACGCAGTATTTT
>TRBV7-2|TRBJ2-7|TRBD1|NA
CASSLPGQGRDKYF
TGTGCCAGCAGCCTCCCGGGACAGGGGCGCGATAAGTACTTC
>TRBV28|TRBJ1-3|TRBD1|NA
CASSFLQGDGNTIYF
TGTGCCAGCAGTTTCCTCCAGGGGGACGGAAACACCATATATTTT
>TRBV5-1|TRBJ1-1|NA|few
CASSLLGGGTEAFF
TGCGCCAGCAGCCTCCTCGGGGGGGGCACTGAAGCTTTCTTT
>TRBV4-1|TRBJ1-5|NA|few
CASSRTTGGNQPQHF
TGCGCCAGCAGCCGTACAACCGGCGGAAATCAGCCCCAGCATTTT
>TRBV6-5|TRBJ1-2|NA|once
CASSQGGDYTF
TGTGCCAGCAGCCAAGGGGGGGACTACACCTTC
>TRBV2|TRBJ2-1|NA|NA
CASRTGSYNEQFF
TGTGCCAGCAGGACGGGCTCCTACAATGAGCAGTTCTTC
>TRBV29-1|TRBJ2-7|NA|NA
CSASQQDGPYEQYF
TGCAGCGCTTCTCAACAGGACGGCCCCTACGAGCAGTACTTC
>TRBV11-3|TRBJ2-1|TRBD2|NA
CASSSASGYNEQFF
TGTGCCAGCAGCTCGGCTAGCGGCTACAATGAGCAGTTCTTC
>TRBV30|TRBJ1-5|NA|NA
CAWSVKDQPQHF
TGTGCCTGGAGTGTCAAGGATCAGCCCCAGCATTTT
>TRBV6-5|TRBJ2-3|NA|NA
CASSPLGLTTDTQYF
TGTGCCAGCAGTCCCCTTGGGCTCACGACAGATACGCAGTATTTT
>TRBV9|TRBJ2-5|NA|NA
CASSPTPGGRVETQYF
TGTGCCAGCAGCCCAACTCCTGGGGGGCGCGTTGAAACCCAGTACTTC
>TRBV6-6|TRBJ2-4|TRBD1|NA
CASSYTGGAKNIQYF
TGTGCCAGCAGTTACACAGGGGGGGCCAAAAACATTCAGTACTTC
>TRBV5-4|TRBJ1-2|NA|few
CASSLVGQGGYTF
TGTGCCAGCAGCTTGGTTGGTCAGGGTGGCTACACCTTC
>TRBV2|TRBJ2-6|NA|NA
CASNLPERRGITGANVLTF
TGTGCCAGCAATCTTCCAGAACGTCGGGGGATCACTGGGGCCAACGTCCTGACTTTC
>TRBV19|TRBJ1-2|NA|few
CASSISGTYGYTF
TGTGCCAGTAGTATCTCCGGGACCTATGGCTACACCTTC
>TRBV29-1|TRBJ2-1|TRBD2|once
CSVGPSGSSNEQFF
TGCAGCGTTGGGCCTAGCGGGAGTAGCAATGAGCAGTTCTTC
>TRBV5-1|TRBJ1-1|NA|NA
CASSLAGLSEAFF
TGCGCCAGCAGCTTGGCGGGACTGAGTGAAGCTTTCTTT
>TRBV18|TRBJ1-3|NA|NA
CASSPYDGTSGNTIYF
TGTGCCAGCTCACCATACGACGGAACCTCTGGAAACACCATATATTTT
>TRBV2|TRBJ2-5|TRBD1|NA
CASSGTVIQETQYF
TGTGCCAGCTCCGGGACAGTCATCCAAGAGACCCAGTACTTC
>TRBV7-9|TRBJ2-5|NA|once
CASSLDRGTQETQYF
TGTGCCAGCAGCTTAGACCGGGGCACCCAAGAGACCCAGTACTTC
>TRBV6-5|TRBJ2-2|NA|NA
CASRQTFTGELFF
TGTGCCAGCAGACAGACTTTCACCGGGGAGCTGTTTTTT
>TRBV18|TRBJ2-7|NA|NA
CASFSGGSYEQYF
TGTGCCAGCTTTTCCGGGGGATCCTACGAGCAGTACTTC
>TRBV30|TRBJ2-1|NA|NA
CAWRVSAEYEQFF
TGTGCCTGGAGGGTGAGTGCCGAGTACGAGCAGTTCTTC
>TRBV7-9|TRBJ2-2|TRBD1|NA
CASSPPGQWDTGELFF
TGTGCCAGCAGCCCCCCGGGACAGTGGGACACCGGGGAGCTGTTTTTT
>TRBV19|TRBJ2-1|TRBD1|NA
CASSPDRVSYNEQFF
TGTGCCAGTAGTCCTGACAGGGTTTCCTACAATGAGCAGTTCTTC
>TRBV2|TRBJ2-3|NA|few
CASSYSTDTQYF
TGTGCCAGCAGCTACAGCACAGATACGCAGTATTTT
>TRBV5-1|TRBJ2-1|NA|NA
CASSFELPNEQFF
TGCGCCAGCAGCTTCGAATTGCCTAATGAGCAGTTCTTC
>TRBV6-1|TRBJ2-7|TRBD2|NA
CASRGLAGVSEQYF
TGTGCCAGCAGGGGACTAGCGGGAGTGAGCGAGCAGTACTTC